A selection of T cell receptor beta chains follows, all from one sample in a study of blood T cell repertoires in COVID-19. Sequencing was performed with immunoSEQ multiplex PCR; in TCRdb, only in-frame clones are kept and a portion is missing. Here the sample spans about 140,000 clones, 80% to 85% being singletons. Input material: PBMCs or T cells enriched from blood (not recorded which). All receptors derive from a man in his 70s who had been exposed to COVID-19. CDR3s include the opening cysteine and the closing phenylalanine or tryptophan. A D gene is named only where the DNA matches it firmly. For some rows the clone size is stated as once, few or many, or as a class when expanded; others skip it.

v_call	j_call	d_call	clone_size	cdr3_length	cdr3_aa	cdr3_nt
TRBV28	TRBJ2-5	TRBD2	.	16	CASSPGLAGGLKTQYF	TGTGCCAGCAGTCCGGGACTAGCGGGAGGGTTAAAGACCCAGTACTTC
TRBV24-1	TRBJ2-1	TRBD2	.	13	CATGTSGYNEQFF	TGTGCCACCGGGACTAGCGGGTACAATGAGCAGTTCTTC
TRBV12-5	TRBJ1-5	.	.	12	CASALGGGPQHF	TGTGCTAGTGCCCTCGGAGGAGGGCCCCAGCATTTT
TRBV5-5	TRBJ2-3	.	few	17	CASSGTGQSDGTDTQYF	TGTGCCAGCAGCGGAACCGGACAGAGCGATGGTACAGATACGCAGTATTTT
TRBV7-2	TRBJ2-7	.	once	15	CASTRGRTLPNEQYF	TGTGCCAGCACCAGAGGACGGACATTGCCCAACGAGCAGTACTTC
TRBV6-5	TRBJ1-2	.	once	11	CASTDLPGYTF	TGTGCCAGCACAGACTTACCTGGCTACACCTTC
TRBV7-5	TRBJ2-5	.	.	16	CARSPRLAGDQETQYF	TGTGCCAGAAGCCCGAGACTAGCGGGCGACCAAGAGACCCAGTACTTC
TRBV15	TRBJ1-3	TRBD1	.	17	CATSRDPRVGGSDTIYF	TGTGCCACCAGCAGAGATCCCAGGGTAGGGGGCTCGGACACCATATATTTT
TRBV30	TRBJ1-2	TRBD1	once	15	CAWTRSTGGVYGYTF	TGTGCCTGGACAAGGAGCACAGGGGGGGTCTATGGCTACACCTTC
TRBV7-2	TRBJ2-7	.	few	16	CASSLGAPRLPYEQYF	TGTGCCAGCAGCTTAGGGGCCCCGAGACTACCCTACGAGCAGTACTTC
TRBV27	TRBJ2-2	.	.	14	CASRAGSYTGELFF	TGTGCCAGCAGGGCGGGGAGCTACACCGGGGAGCTGTTTTTT
TRBV5-6	TRBJ1-2	TRBD1	once	18	CASSPGGPRTLANYGYTF	TGTGCCAGCAGCCCAGGGGGTCCCCGAACCCTAGCTAACTATGGCTACACCTTC
TRBV6-2/TRBV6-3	TRBJ1-2	.	.	15	CASSYVPEAAYGYTF	TGTGCCAGCAGTTACGTCCCCGAGGCGGCGTATGGCTACACCTTC
TRBV6-2/TRBV6-3	TRBJ1-2	.	.	14	CASSNRGNNYGYTF	TGTGCCAGCAGTAACCGGGGTAATAACTATGGCTACACCTTC
TRBV7-2	TRBJ1-2	TRBD1	.	15	CASSLALPDRAGYTF	TGTGCCAGCAGCTTAGCCCTCCCGGACAGGGCTGGCTACACCTTC
TRBV5-1	TRBJ2-1	TRBD2	.	14	CASSLGTSGTEQFF	TGCGCCAGCAGCTTAGGGACTAGCGGTACTGAGCAGTTCTTC
TRBV7-2	TRBJ1-3	.	.	15	CASSLGVSSGNTIYF	TGTGCCAGCAGCTTAGGAGTGAGCTCTGGAAACACCATATATTTT
TRBV28	TRBJ2-7	TRBD2	.	17	CASSATSGSYLSYEQYF	TGTGCCAGCAGTGCGACTAGCGGGTCTTACCTCTCCTACGAGCAGTACTTC
TRBV6-2/TRBV6-3	TRBJ2-6	.	few	15	CASSYSAAGANVLTF	TGTGCCAGCAGTTATTCGGCGGCTGGGGCCAACGTCCTGACTTTC
TRBV5-8	TRBJ1-5	.	.	15	CASSLAGVGNQPQHF	TGTGCCAGCAGCTTGGCAGGGGTTGGCAATCAGCCCCAGCATTTT
TRBV5-1	TRBJ2-2	.	.	14	CASSWASDTGELFF	TGCGCCAGCAGCTGGGCCTCCGACACCGGGGAGCTGTTTTTT
TRBV11-2	TRBJ2-7	.	.	13	CASSLGPRYEQYF	TGTGCCAGCAGCTTAGGGCCCCGATACGAGCAGTACTTC
TRBV3-1/TRBV3-2	TRBJ2-3	TRBD1	.	16	CASSQDRQGRTDTQYF	TGTGCCAGCAGCCAAGATCGACAGGGACGCACAGATACGCAGTATTTT
TRBV7-2	TRBJ2-3	.	.	12	CASSLDTNTQYF	TGTGCCAGCAGCCTAGACACAAATACGCAGTATTTT
TRBV15	TRBJ1-5	.	.	15	CATSRDPGNNQPQHF	TGTGCCACCAGCAGAGATCCAGGGAACAATCAGCCCCAGCATTTT
TRBV6-2/TRBV6-3	TRBJ2-1	.	once	14	CASIPQGGYNEQFF	TGTGCCAGCATCCCTCAGGGGGGTTACAATGAGCAGTTCTTC